This T cell receptor (beta chain) was captured in a study of regulatory T cells in long-lasting Graves disease. Study findings and constraints: TRBV28, TRBJ1-2 and TRBJ2-5 were favored in persistent disease.

Of note for this clonotype: As yet, its antigen is unknown.

This CDR3 has 15 amino acids. Germline CDR1 SGDLS, CDR2 YYNGEE. V was clipped by 3 bases and J by 3 bases; unmatched bases: 5. Stated time point: newly diagnosed GD, antithyroid drugs for less than 3 months. The authors made the TCR library using RNA they extracted from PBMCs. CDR3-region Arm-PCR and iRepertoire HTBI primers produced the TCR beta libraries. TCRdb re-called the multiplex PCR reads through MiXCR, storing one row per CDR3 protein. The data show about 620,000 distinct CDR3 sequences, with roughly 15% seen just once and 18% held by the top ten. These same records also appear under a second study, on T cells in Graves' hyperthyroidism and ophthalmopathy. As reported in that work: Blood shared most expanded thyroid clonotypes above 0.001.

J is TRBJ2-2 and V is TRBV9; 7 bases match TRBD1. This sample comprised peripheral blood mononuclear cells (PBMCs), obtained at new diagnosis, from a patient treated with antithyroid drugs. The receptor's source is a woman in her twenties or thirties with Graves disease. CDR3 sequence: CASSETGSYTGELFF. The CDR3 region has the DNA TGTGCCAGCAGCGAGACAGGGTCGTACACCGGGGAGCTGTTTTTT.